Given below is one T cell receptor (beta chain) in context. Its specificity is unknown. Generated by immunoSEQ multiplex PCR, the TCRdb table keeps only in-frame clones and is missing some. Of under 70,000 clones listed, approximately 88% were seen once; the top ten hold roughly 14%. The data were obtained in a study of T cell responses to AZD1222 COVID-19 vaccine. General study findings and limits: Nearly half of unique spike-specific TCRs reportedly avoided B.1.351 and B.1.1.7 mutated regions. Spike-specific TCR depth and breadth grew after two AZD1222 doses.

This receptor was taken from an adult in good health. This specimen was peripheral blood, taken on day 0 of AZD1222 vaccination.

The CDR3 bases are TGTGCCAGCAGCTTAACGGGACAGTACACCGGGGAGCTGTTTTTT. It yields the protein CASSLTGQYTGELFF. The chain carries TRBV7-2 and TRBJ2-2; 7 nucleotides align to TRBD1. The CDR3 consists of 15 residues. J was trimmed by 3 bases and V by 2 bases; bases with no gene match: 3. Per germline, CDR1 SGHTA and CDR2 FQGNSA.